This T cell receptor beta chain was found in a study of T cell responses to AZD1222 COVID-19 vaccine. Pooled in the analysis were second doses at about 4 or about 12 weeks. Study-level findings and limits: Regions left unmutated in variants are reportedly the target of nearly half of spike-specific TCRs. Mostly white British, mostly female donors; authors suggested clonal diversity may be underestimated.

Profiling relied on immunoSEQ multiplex PCR, and the TCRdb table lists in-frame clones only, not all of them. This repertoire shows about 150,000 clones, approximately 91% found once; its top ten account for less than 2%. As for this clone: The antigen is unknown.

V trimming: 3 bases; J trimming: 3 bases; junction bases outside the gene matches: 6. There are 15 residues in the CDR3. Germline CDR1 SGDLS, CDR2 YYNGEE. This chain links TRBV9 with TRBJ1-5, with TRBD1 identical over 7 bases. The clonotype originates from an adult who received the AZD1222 COVID-19 vaccine. The source was peripheral blood, collected 28 days after the second AZD1222 dose. The CDR3 DNA reads TGTGCCAGCAGCGCCACAGGGGCACTCAATCAGCCCCAGCATTTT. Protein sequence: CASSATGALNQPQHF.